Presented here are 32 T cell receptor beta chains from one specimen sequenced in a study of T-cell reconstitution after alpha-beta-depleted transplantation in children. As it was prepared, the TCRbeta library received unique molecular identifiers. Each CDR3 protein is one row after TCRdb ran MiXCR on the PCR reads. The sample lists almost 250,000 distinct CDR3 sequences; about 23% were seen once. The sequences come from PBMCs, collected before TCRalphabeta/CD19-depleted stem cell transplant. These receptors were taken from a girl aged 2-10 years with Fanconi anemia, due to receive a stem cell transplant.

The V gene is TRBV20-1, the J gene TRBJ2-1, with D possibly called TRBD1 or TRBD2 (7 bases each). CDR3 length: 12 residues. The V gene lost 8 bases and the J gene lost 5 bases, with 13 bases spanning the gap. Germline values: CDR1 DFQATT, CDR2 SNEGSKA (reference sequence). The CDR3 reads CSTRGGNNEQFF. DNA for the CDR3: TGCAGTACCAGGGGGGGTAACAATGAGCAGTTCTTC.

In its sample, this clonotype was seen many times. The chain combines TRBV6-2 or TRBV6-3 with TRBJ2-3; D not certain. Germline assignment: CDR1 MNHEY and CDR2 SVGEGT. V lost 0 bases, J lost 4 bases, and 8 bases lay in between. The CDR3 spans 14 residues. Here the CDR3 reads CASSYSFISDTQYF. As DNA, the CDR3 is TGTGCCAGCAGTTACTCGTTCATTTCAGATACGCAGTATTTT.

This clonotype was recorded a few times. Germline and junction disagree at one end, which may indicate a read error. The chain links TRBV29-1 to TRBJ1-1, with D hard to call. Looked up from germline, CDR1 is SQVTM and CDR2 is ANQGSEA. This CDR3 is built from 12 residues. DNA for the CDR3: TGCAGCGTTGAGGCAGACTACACTGAGGCTTTCTTT. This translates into CSVEADYTEAFF.

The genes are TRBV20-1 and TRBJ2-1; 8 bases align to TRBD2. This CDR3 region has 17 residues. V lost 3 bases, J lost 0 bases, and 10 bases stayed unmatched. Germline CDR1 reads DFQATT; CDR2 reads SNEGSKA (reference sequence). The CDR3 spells CSARITSGAFSYNEQFF. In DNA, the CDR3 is TGCAGTGCTAGGATAACTAGCGGAGCTTTCTCCTACAATGAGCAGTTCTTC.

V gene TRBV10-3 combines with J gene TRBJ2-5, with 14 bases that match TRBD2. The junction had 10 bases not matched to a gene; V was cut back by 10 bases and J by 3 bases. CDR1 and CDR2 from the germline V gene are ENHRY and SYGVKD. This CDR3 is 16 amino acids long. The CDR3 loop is CATSRGTSGSEETQYF. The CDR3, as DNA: TGTGCCACATCCCGGGGGACTAGCGGGAGTGAAGAGACCCAGTACTTC.

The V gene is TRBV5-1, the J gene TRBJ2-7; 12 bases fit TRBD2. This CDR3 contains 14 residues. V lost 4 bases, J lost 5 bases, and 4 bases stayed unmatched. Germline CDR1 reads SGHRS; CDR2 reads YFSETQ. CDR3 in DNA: TGCGCCAGCAGCGTACTAGCGGGGGGAGACGAGCAGTACTTC. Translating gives CASSVLAGGDEQYF.

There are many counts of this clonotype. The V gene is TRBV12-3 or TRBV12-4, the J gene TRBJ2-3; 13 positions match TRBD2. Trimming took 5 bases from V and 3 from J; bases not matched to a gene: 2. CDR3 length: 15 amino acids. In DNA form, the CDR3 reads TGTGCCAGCAGTATGACTAGCGGGGGGACAGATACGCAGTATTTT. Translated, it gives CASSMTSGGTDTQYF.

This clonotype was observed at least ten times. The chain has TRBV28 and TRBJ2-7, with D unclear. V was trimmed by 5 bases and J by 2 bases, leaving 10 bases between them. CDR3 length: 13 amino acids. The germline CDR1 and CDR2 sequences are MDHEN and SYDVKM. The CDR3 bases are TGTGCCAGCAGTACCGTCCTAACCTACGAGCAGTACTTC. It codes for CASSTVLTYEQYF.

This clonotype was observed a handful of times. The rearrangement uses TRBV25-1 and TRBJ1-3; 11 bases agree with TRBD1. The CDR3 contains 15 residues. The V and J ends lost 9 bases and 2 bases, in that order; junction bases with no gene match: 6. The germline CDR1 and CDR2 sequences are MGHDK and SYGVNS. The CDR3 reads CASSGQGAPGNTIYF. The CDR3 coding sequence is TGTGCCAGTTCCGGACAGGGGGCGCCTGGAAACACCATATATTTT.

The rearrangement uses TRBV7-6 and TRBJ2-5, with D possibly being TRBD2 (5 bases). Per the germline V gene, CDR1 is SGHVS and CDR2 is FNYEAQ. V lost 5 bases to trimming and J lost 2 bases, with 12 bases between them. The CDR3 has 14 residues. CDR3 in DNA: TGTGCCAGCAGCCTTACGCCGGGGCAAGAGACCCAGTACTTC. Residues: CASSLTPGQETQYF. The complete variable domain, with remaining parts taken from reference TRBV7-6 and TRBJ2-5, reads GAGVSQSPRYKVTKRGQDVALRCDPISGHVSLYWYRQALGQGPEFLTYFNYEAQQDKSGLPNDRFSAERPEGSISTLTIQRTEQRDSAMYRCASSLTPGQETQYFGPGTRLLVL.

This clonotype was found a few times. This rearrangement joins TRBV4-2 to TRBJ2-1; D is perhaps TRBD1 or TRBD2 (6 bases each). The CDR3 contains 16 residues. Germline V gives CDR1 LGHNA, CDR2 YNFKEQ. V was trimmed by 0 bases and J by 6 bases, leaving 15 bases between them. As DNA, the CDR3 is TGTGCCAGCAGCCAAGATCACGGGGGCGTGGGCAATGAGCAGTTCTTC. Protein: CASSQDHGGVGNEQFF.

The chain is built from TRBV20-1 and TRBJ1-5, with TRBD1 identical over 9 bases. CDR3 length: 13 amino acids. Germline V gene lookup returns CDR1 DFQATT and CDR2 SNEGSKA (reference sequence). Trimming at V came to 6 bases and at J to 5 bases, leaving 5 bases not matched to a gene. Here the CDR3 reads CSASDRGDQPQHF. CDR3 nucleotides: TGCAGTGCCTCGGACAGGGGAGATCAGCCCCAGCATTTT.

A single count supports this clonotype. CDR3 residues: CAISEQAGSSYNEQFF. In DNA, the CDR3 is TGTGCCATCAGTGAGCAGGCGGGGAGCTCCTACAATGAGCAGTTCTTC. The genes are TRBV10-3 and TRBJ2-1, with TRBD2 as a possible D gene (6 bases). In germline, CDR1 is ENHRY, CDR2 SYGVKD. Deletions cut 2 bases from V and 0 bases from J, with 11 bases between. The CDR3 extends over 16 amino acids.

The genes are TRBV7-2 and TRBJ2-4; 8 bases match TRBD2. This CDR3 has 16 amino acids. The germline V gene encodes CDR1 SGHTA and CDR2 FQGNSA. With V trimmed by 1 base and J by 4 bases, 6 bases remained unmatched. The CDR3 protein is CASSLDSGTSKNIQYF. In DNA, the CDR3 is TGTGCCAGCAGCTTAGATTCAGGGACTAGTAAAAACATTCAGTACTTC.

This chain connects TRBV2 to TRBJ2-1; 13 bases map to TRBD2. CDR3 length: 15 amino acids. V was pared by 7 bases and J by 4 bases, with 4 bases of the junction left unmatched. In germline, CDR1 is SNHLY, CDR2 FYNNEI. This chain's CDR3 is CASKPTSGGYNEQFF. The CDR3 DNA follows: TGTGCCAGCAAACCGACTAGCGGGGGGTACAATGAGCAGTTCTTC.

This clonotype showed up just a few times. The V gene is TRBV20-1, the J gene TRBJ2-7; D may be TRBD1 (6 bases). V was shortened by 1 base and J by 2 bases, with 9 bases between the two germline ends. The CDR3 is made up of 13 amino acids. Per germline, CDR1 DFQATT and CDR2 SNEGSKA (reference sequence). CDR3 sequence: CSARVAGAYEQYF. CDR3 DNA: TGCAGTGCTAGAGTGGCAGGGGCCTACGAGCAGTACTTC.

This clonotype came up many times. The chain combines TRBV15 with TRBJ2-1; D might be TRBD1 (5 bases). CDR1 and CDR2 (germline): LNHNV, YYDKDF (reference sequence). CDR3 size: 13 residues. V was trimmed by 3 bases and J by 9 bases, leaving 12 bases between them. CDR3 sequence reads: CATSRGFRGEQFF. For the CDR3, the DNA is TGTGCCACCAGCAGGGGCTTTAGGGGTGAGCAGTTCTTC.

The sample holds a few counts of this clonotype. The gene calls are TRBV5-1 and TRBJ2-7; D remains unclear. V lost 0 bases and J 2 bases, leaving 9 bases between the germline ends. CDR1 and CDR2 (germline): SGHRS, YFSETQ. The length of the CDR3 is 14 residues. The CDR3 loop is CASSLVAATYEQYF. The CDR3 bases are TGCGCCAGCAGCTTGGTTGCGGCTACCTACGAGCAGTACTTC. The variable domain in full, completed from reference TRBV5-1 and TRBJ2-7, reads KAGVTQTPRYLIKTRGQQVTLSCSPISGHRSVSWYQQTPGQGLQFLFEYFSETQRNKGNFPGRFSGRQFSNSRSEMNVSTLELGDSALYLCASSLVAATYEQYFGPGTRLTVT.

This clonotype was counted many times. CDR3 sequence reads: CATSDLTTLGSYNEQFF. CDR3 bases: TGTGCCACCAGTGACCTGACTACCCTTGGCTCCTACAATGAGCAGTTCTTC. The V call is TRBV24-1, the J call TRBJ2-1, with D possibly being TRBD2 (5 bases). V was cut by 4 bases and J by 0 bases, with 15 bases left in between. From germline, CDR1 is KGHDR and CDR2 SFDVKD. This CDR3 has 17 residues.

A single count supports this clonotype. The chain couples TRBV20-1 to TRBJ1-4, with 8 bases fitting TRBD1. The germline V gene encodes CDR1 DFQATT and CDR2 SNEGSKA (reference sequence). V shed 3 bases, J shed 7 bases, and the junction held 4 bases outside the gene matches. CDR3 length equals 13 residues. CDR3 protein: CSASGQGSEKLFF. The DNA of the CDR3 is TGCAGTGCTAGCGGACAGGGAAGTGAAAAACTGTTTTTT.

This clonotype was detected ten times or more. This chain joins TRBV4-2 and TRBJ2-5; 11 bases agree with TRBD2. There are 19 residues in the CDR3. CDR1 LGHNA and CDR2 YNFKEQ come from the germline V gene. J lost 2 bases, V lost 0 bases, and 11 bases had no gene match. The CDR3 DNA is TGTGCCAGCAGCCAAGACTGGGAGACTAGCGGGGATTATCAAGAGACCCAGTACTTC. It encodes CASSQDWETSGDYQETQYF.

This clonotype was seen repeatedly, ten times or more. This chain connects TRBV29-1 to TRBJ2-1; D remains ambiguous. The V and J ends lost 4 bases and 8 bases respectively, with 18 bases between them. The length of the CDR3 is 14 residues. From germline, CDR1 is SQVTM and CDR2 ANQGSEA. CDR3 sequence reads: CSVGLDPIRDEQFF. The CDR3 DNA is TGCAGCGTTGGGCTAGACCCTATCAGAGATGAGCAGTTCTTC.

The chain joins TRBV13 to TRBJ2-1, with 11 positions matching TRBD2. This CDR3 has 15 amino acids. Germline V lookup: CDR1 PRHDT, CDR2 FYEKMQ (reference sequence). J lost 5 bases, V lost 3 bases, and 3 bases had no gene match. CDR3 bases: TGTGCCAGCAGCTTTACTAGCGGGGGAAACAATGAGCAGTTCTTC. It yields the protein CASSFTSGGNNEQFF. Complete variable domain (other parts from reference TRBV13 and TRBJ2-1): AAGVIQSPRHLIKEKRETATLKCYPIPRHDTVYWYQQGPGQDPQFLISFYEKMQSDKGSIPDRFSAQQFSDYHSELNMSSLELGDSALYFCASSFTSGGNNEQFFGPGTRLTVL.

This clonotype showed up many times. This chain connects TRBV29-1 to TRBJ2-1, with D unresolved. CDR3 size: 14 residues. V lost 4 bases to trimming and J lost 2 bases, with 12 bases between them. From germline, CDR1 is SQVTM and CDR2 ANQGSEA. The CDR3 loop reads CSVVARSPYNEQFF. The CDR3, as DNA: TGCAGCGTTGTTGCCAGGTCCCCCTACAATGAGCAGTTCTTC.

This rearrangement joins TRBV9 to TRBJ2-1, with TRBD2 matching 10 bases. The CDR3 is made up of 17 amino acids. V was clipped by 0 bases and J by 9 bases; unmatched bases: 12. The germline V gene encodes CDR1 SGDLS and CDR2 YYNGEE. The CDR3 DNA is TGTGCCAGCAGCGTAGGTGCTAGCGGGAGAGTTTTCTTTGAGCAGTTCTTC. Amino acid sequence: CASSVGASGRVFFEQFF. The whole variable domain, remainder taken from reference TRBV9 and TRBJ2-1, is DSGVTQTPKHLITATGQRVTLRCSPRSGDLSVYWYQQSLDQGLQFLIQYYNGEERAKGNILERFSAQQFPDLHSELNLSSLELGDSALYFCASSVGASGRVFFEQFFGPGTRLTVL.

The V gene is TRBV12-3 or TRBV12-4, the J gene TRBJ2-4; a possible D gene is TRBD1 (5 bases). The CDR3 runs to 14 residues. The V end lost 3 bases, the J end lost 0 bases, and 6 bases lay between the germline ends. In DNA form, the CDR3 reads TGTGCCAGCAGTTTGCAGGGAGCCAAAAACATTCAGTACTTC. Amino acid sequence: CASSLQGAKNIQYF.

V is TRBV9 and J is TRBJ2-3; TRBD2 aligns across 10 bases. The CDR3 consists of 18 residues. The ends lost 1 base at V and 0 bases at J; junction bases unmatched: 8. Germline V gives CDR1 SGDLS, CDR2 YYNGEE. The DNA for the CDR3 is TGTGCCAGCAGCGTATTCCCGTGGACTAGCGGAAGCACAGATACGCAGTATTTT. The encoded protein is CASSVFPWTSGSTDTQYF.

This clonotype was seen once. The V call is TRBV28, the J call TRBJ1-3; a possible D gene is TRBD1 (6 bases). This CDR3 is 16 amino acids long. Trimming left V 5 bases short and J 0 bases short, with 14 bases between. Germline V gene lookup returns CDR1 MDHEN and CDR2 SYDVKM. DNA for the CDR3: TGTGCCAGCAGTCTAACAGGGATCCCCTCTGGAAACACCATATATTTT. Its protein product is CASSLTGIPSGNTIYF. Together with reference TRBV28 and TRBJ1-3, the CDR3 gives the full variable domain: DVKVTQSSRYLVKRTGEKVFLECVQDMDHENMFWYRQDPGLGLRLIYFSYDVKMKEKGDIPEGYSVSREKKERFSLILESASTNQTSMYLCASSLTGIPSGNTIYFGEGSWLTVV.

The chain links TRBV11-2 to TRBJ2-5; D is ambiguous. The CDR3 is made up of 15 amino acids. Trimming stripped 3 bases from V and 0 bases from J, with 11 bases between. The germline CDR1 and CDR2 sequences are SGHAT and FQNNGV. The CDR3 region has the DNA TGTGCCAGCAGCTTTAACCCCAGTTACCAAGAGACCCAGTACTTC. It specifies CASSFNPSYQETQYF.

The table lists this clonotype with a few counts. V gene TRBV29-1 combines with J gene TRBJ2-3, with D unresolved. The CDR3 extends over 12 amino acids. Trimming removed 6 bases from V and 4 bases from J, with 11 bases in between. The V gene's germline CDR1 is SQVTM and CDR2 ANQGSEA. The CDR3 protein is CSVPLVADTQYF. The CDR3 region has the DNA TGCAGCGTCCCCCTAGTCGCAGATACGCAGTATTTT.

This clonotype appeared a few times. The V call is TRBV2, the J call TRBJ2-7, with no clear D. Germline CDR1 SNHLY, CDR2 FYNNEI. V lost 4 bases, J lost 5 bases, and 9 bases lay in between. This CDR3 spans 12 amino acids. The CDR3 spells CASSVWVDEQYF. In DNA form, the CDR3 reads TGTGCCAGCAGTGTATGGGTCGACGAGCAGTACTTC.

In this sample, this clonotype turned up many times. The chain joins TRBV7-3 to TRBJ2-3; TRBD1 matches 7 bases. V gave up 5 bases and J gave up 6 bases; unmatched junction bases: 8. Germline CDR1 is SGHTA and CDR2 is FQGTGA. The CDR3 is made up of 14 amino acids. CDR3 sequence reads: CASSLGQPGDTQYF. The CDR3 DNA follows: TGTGCCAGCAGCCTGGGACAGCCAGGGGATACGCAGTATTTT. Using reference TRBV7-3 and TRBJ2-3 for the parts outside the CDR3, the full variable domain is GAGVSQTPSNKVTEKGKYVELRCDPISGHTALYWYRQSLGQGPEFLIYFQGTGAADDSGLPNDRFFAVRPEGSVSTLKIQRTERGDSAVYLCASSLGQPGDTQYFGPGTRLTVL.